This T cell receptor (beta chain) stems from a study of cytomegalovirus exposure and HLA in healthy donors. Notes on the study in general: CMV antigen specificity of a few CMV-associated chains was confirmed in vitro. It was found in a later analysis that first-cohort TCR clusters tended to co-occur in the 100 to 150 validation repertoires.

In regard to this clone: Its matching antigen is unknown.

Only in-frame clones appear in the TCRdb table, and some are missing; sequencing was by immunoSEQ multiplex PCR. The sample carries 150,000 to 200,000 clones, roughly 89% recorded once. Sequences were obtained from PBMCs. The receptor comes from a man aged 18 to 29 in good health and CMV-seropositive.

The CDR3 nucleotides read TGTGCCAGCAGCCGAGGAAGGGGCCCTAACTATGGCTACACCTTC. Its translation: CASSRGRGPNYGYTF. J is TRBJ1-2 and V is TRBV11-1; D may be TRBD1 (5 bases). The V end was cut by 5 bases, the J end by 0 bases, with 13 bases between. In germline, CDR1 is SGHAT, CDR2 FQDESV (reference sequence). The CDR3 spans 15 residues. Looking up the rest from reference TRBV11-1 and TRBJ1-2 gives the full variable domain: EAEVAQSPRYKITEKSQAVAFWCDPISGHATLYWYRQILGQGPELLVQFQDESVVDDSQLPKDRFSAERLKGVDSTLKIQPAELGDSAMYLCASSRGRGPNYGYTFGSGTRLTVV.